This T cell receptor beta chain originates from a study of T-cell reconstitution after alpha-beta-depleted transplantation in children (dated by TCRdb to 2015 to 2016). About the study as a whole: Using TCR repertoire profiling, the study followed T-cell immune reconstitution in a quantitative way in children after TCRalphabeta/CD19-depleted allogeneic hematopoietic cell transplantation.

Receptor amplification or capture employed PCR. TCRdb names Illumina HiSeq 2500 as the instrument used. TCR library preparation used molecular barcoding, with unique molecular identifiers applied to normalize quantification of the TCRbeta repertoire. TCRdb reworked the public reads: Q25 trimming with fastp, MiXCR clone assembly, productive beta chains retained. Entries that share a CDR3 protein sequence are merged under the most common genes and DNA. For this sample the table gives over 150,000 distinct CDR3 sequences, of which more than 6.5% were detected only once. Of the sample, 3% to 3.5% is held by the ten largest clones. In this sample, this clonotype turned up many times. What antigen it recognizes has not been identified. No clone much larger than this one lies a single base away; base qualities are absent. The junction carries 17 bases between V and J, which are trimmed by 5 bases and 1 base respectively. As encoded in the germline V gene (reference sequence), CDR1 is SGHKS while CDR2 is YYEKEE. From cysteine to phenylalanine, the CDR3 is 16 amino acids long. The read is trimmed to its CDR3 DNA, 48 bases read in frame from base 1.

The receptor was isolated from a human donor who donated a stem cell graft to a child with Wiskott-Aldrich syndrome. The chain uses TRBV5-5 and TRBJ2-3; TRBD1 is a weak D gene call, 6 bases matching. Here the sequenced sample was PBMCs from the stem cell graft donor, taken from the stem cell graft. The CDR3 protein: CASRFRPGEGTDTQYF. The sequenced DNA: TGTGCCAGCAGATTTCGTCCAGGGGAAGGCACAGATACGCAGTATTTT.